Listed here are 16 T cell receptor beta chains from one sample, sequenced in a study of CD8+CD57+ T cells in acquired aplastic anemia. Genomic DNA provided the template from which TCR beta VDJ and CDR3 profiles were obtained. Each CDR3 protein is one row after TCRdb ran MiXCR on the reads. Among about 180,000 distinct CDR3 sequences listed, about half were seen once. The authors sequenced patients whose flow cytometry had shown CD8+CD57+ cell expansion. Sample: sorted CD4+, CD8+, or CD8+CD57+ T cells (not recorded which) from PBMCs. Receptors were obtained from a human donor with aplastic anemia.

CDR3 in amino acids: CASSSRQEAFF. CDR3 DNA: TGCGCCAGCAGCAGTCGACAGGAAGCTTTCTTT. The chain joins TRBV5-1 to TRBJ1-1, with D maybe TRBD1 (5 bases). The CDR3 is 11 residues long. V was trimmed by 4 bases and J by 8 bases, leaving 9 bases between them. In germline, CDR1 is SGHRS, CDR2 YFSETQ.

The chain recombines TRBV10-1 with TRBJ1-1; 8 bases are a match to TRBD1. The ends lost 6 bases at V and 3 bases at J; junction bases unmatched: 6. Germline assignment: CDR1 WNHNN and CDR2 SYGVQD (reference sequence). The CDR3 spans 14 residues. CDR3 in DNA: TGCGCCAGCAGAGCAGGGGGCTGGGACACTGAAGCTTTCTTT. Its translation: CASRAGGWDTEAFF.

This rearrangement joins TRBV7-9 to TRBJ1-2, with unresolved D. The CDR3 extends over 15 amino acids. CDR1 and CDR2 (germline): SEHNR, FQNEAQ (reference sequence). The V end lost 4 bases, the J end lost 5 bases, and 17 bases lay between the germline ends. The CDR3 nucleotides read TGTGCCAGCAGCTCTTTTCAGGCGGCGCATTATGGCTACACCTTC. Translated, it gives CASSSFQAAHYGYTF. Supplemented by reference TRBV7-9 and TRBJ1-2, the full variable domain reads DTGVSQNPRHKITKRGQNVTFRCDPISEHNRLYWYRQTLGQGPEFLTYFQNEAQLEKSRLLSDRFSAERPKGSFSTLEIQRTEQGDSAMYLCASSSFQAAHYGYTFGSGTRLTVV.

This clonotype was detected only a few times. The rearrangement links TRBV14 to TRBJ2-1, with unresolved D. CDR3 length equals 15 residues. Looked up from germline, CDR1 is SGHDN and CDR2 is FVKESK. V was trimmed by 6 bases and J by 1 base, leaving 13 bases between them. CDR3 in DNA: TGTGCCAGCAGTTACTCCTGGGGATCCTACAATGAGCAGTTCTTC. Translated, it gives CASSYSWGSYNEQFF.

This chain uses TRBV6-1 with TRBJ1-5; perhaps TRBD1 as D (5 bases). The CDR3 extends over 17 amino acids. V shed 6 bases and J shed 2 bases, with 20 bases lying between them. Germline V CDR1 and CDR2: MNHNS, SASEGT. The DNA for the CDR3 is TGTGCCAGCAGCCCGAGACCCCGTCGGGACGGCAATCAGCCCCAGCATTTT. This sequence encodes CASSPRPRRDGNQPQHF.

The genes are TRBV19 and TRBJ2-1; D unclear. Trimming cost V 1 base and J 6 bases, with 10 bases left between them. The CDR3 contains 14 residues. Germline-derived CDR1 and CDR2 are LNHDA and SQIVND (reference sequence). The CDR3 nucleotides read TGTGCCAGTAGTATAGCACCAGCGAGCAATGAGCAGTTCTTC. Translation gives CASSIAPASNEQFF. Variable domain in full (rest from reference TRBV19 and TRBJ2-1): DGGITQSPKYLFRKEGQNVTLSCEQNLNHDAMYWYRQDPGQGLRLIYYSQIVNDFQKGDIAEGYSVSREKKESFPLTVTSAQKNPTAFYLCASSIAPASNEQFFGPGTRLTVL.

The V gene is TRBV6-1, the J gene TRBJ2-5, with 12 bases lining up with TRBD2. CDR1 is MNHNS and CDR2 is SASEGT in the germline V gene. The CDR3 runs to 14 residues. Trimming at V came to 6 bases and at J to 4 bases, leaving 3 bases not matched to a gene. The CDR3 DNA reads as TGTGCCAGCAGACCTAGCGGGGGGGGAGAGACCCAGTACTTC. This codes for CASRPSGGGETQYF.

The CDR3 DNA reads TGTGCCAGCAGTGAAATCAAGCAAGGGAACACTGAAGCTTTCTTT. It is translated as CASSEIKQGNTEAFF. The genes are TRBV2 and TRBJ1-1; no reliable D call. The CDR3 length is 15 residues. V lost 2 bases to trimming and J lost 1 base, with 11 bases between them. Germline-derived CDR1 and CDR2 are SNHLY and FYNNEI.

Many counts were recorded for this clonotype. This rearrangement joins TRBV5-8 to TRBJ2-5; D perhaps matches TRBD1 (6 bases). From germline, CDR1 is SGHTS and CDR2 YDEGEE. This CDR3 has 13 amino acids. Trimming took off 3 bases at V and 5 bases at J, with 11 bases between the two ends. The CDR3 sequence: CASSSWGPETQYF. The CDR3 nucleotides read TGTGCCAGCAGCTCCTGGGGGCCCGAGACCCAGTACTTC.

Many counts were recorded for this clonotype. DNA for the CDR3: TGTGCCAGCAGCTTAACGGATTCTAAGACAGGGCACTACGAGCAGTACTTC. This sequence encodes CASSLTDSKTGHYEQYF. This sequence joins TRBV7-3 and TRBJ2-7; 7 bases align to TRBD1. The CDR3 covers 17 residues. After removal of 0 bases from V and 3 bases from J, the junction contained 11 bases not matched to a gene. Germline V gene data show CDR1 as SGHTA and CDR2 as FQGTGA.

The V and J genes are TRBV5-5 and TRBJ2-7; 9 bases line up with TRBD1. CDR1 is SGHKS and CDR2 is YYEKEE in the germline V gene (reference sequence). With V trimmed by 7 bases and J by 0 bases, 11 bases remained unmatched. The length of the CDR3 is 16 residues. The CDR3, as DNA: TGTGCCAGCGTATTCCCGGGACAGGGAGGCTCCTACGAGCAGTACTTC. Translation gives CASVFPGQGGSYEQYF.

This clonotype showed up many times. This chain links TRBV4-1 with TRBJ2-7; TRBD1 agrees at 10 bases. Germline assignment: CDR1 MGHRA and CDR2 YSYEKL. The CDR3 loop spans 15 amino acids. Unmatched junction bases numbered 7, after V lost 2 bases and J lost 6 bases. Here the CDR3 DNA reads TGCGCCAGCAGCCAATCGGGACAGGGGTTTCTCGAGCAGTACTTC. Translation gives CASSQSGQGFLEQYF.

This clonotype was observed a handful of times. Here the CDR3 reads CATKTGVGNQPQHF. In nucleotides, the CDR3 is TGTGCCACCAAGACAGGGGTTGGCAATCAGCCCCAGCATTTT. V gene TRBV10-3 combines with J gene TRBJ1-5; TRBD1 aligns across 8 bases. The CDR3 covers 14 residues. Germline assignment: CDR1 ENHRY and CDR2 SYGVKD. Trimming at V came to 10 bases and at J to 2 bases, leaving 7 bases not matched to a gene.

V and J are TRBV29-1 and TRBJ1-2, with 7 bases that match TRBD1. From germline, CDR1 is SQVTM and CDR2 ANQGSEA. V shed 3 bases and J 2 bases; nucleotides not matched to a gene: 3. The CDR3 runs to 13 residues. CDR3 region: CSVDSTGNYGYTF. In DNA, the CDR3 is TGCAGCGTTGATTCGACAGGGAACTATGGCTACACCTTC.

The chain joins TRBV19 to TRBJ2-5; perhaps D is TRBD1 or TRBD2 (5 bases each). CDR1 and CDR2 (germline): LNHDA, SQIVND (reference sequence). V dropped 3 bases and J dropped 5 bases, with 10 bases sitting between them. The CDR3 spans 13 residues. For the CDR3, the DNA is TGTGCCAGTAGTATGGGGGTACGGGAGACCCAGTACTTC. Protein product: CASSMGVRETQYF.

The chain recombines TRBV15 with TRBJ1-2; D might be TRBD1 (5 bases). The germline gives CDR1 LNHNV, CDR2 YYDKDF (reference sequence). The V end lost 5 bases, the J end lost 8 bases, and 21 bases lay between the germline ends. This CDR3 spans 15 amino acids. The CDR3 region is CATSGHSGGARGYTF. CDR3 nucleotide sequence: TGTGCCACCAGCGGTCACTCGGGAGGGGCGCGAGGCTACACCTTC.